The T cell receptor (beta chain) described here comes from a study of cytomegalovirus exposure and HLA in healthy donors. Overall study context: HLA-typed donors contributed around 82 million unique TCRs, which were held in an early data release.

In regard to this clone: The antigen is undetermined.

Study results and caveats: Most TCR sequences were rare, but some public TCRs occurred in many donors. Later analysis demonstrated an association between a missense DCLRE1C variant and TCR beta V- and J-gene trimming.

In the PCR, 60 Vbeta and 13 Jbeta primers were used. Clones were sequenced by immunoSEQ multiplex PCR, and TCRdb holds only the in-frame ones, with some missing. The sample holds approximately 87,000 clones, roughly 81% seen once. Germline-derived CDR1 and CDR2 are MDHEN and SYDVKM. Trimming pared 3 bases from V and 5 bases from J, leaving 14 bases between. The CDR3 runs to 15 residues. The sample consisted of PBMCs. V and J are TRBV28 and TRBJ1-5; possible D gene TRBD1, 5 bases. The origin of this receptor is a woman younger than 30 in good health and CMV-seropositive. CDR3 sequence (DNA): TGTGCCAGCAGTTTTCGCAGGGCTTTGTATCAGCCCCAGCATTTT. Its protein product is CASSFRRALYQPQHF.